This TCR beta chain was profiled in a study of blood T cell repertoires in COVID-19. Study-wide context: COVID-19 samples collected from the United States, Italy and Spain covered acute and convalescent phases.

Cohort assignment relied on participant-reported clinical history. Cohort 3 recovery required two negative PCRs, clearance, or symptom resolution. V lost 1 base to trimming and J lost 3 bases; unmatched junction nucleotides: 3. Per germline, CDR1 SNHLY and CDR2 FYNNEI. The CDR3 contains 14 residues. Source study methods: Cell counts per sample came from amplifying reference gene primers. Libraries were prepared by immunoSEQ multiplex PCR; TCRdb keeps only in-frame clonotypes and omits some of them. For V, J and clone size, that table is used; D and trimming come from the DNA. This repertoire shows about 140,000 clones, over 80% found once; its top ten account for less than 7%.

This chain links TRBV2 with TRBJ2-7, with 7 bases fitting TRBD2. The sequenced material came from PBMCs or T cells enriched from blood (not recorded which). The receptor's source is a woman aged 40-49 years who had recovered from COVID-19. The CDR3 is CASSEGAGIYEQYF. CDR3 in DNA: TGTGCCAGCAGTGAAGGAGCGGGGATCTACGAGCAGTACTTC. Based on the CDR3 plus reference TRBV2 and TRBJ2-7, the full variable domain is EPEVTQTPSHQVTQMGQEVILRCVPISNHLYFYWYRQILGQKVEFLVSFYNNEISEKSEIFDDQFSVERPDGSNFTLKIRSTKLEDSAMYFCASSEGAGIYEQYFGPGTRLTVT.